This T cell receptor beta chain was recovered during a study of Ad26.COV2.S vaccination and SARS-CoV-2 variants. Study-wide background: Into the muscle, Ad26.COV2.S was dosed once or twice, 56 days apart.

V was cut by 4 bases and J by 2 bases, with 11 bases left in between. From germline, CDR1 is MGHRA and CDR2 YSYEKL. CDR3 length: 14 residues. Treatment here: 15 to 20 received Ad26.COV2.S at low or high dose, single or two shots; roughly five received placebo; per-sample allocation not given. All samples were drawn on day 63, counting from the first vaccine or placebo injection. The sample came from a Boston adult aged 18-55 years. Study findings and constraints: In vaccinated individuals, spike-specific CD8+ and CD4+ T cell responses reportedly displayed substantial breadth.

As regards this clone: Its specificity is not known.

Some clones are missing from TCRdb's copy, which holds only in-frame ones; the method was immunoSEQ multiplex PCR. This table has some 340,000 clones, roughly 80% appearing once. The sequence was obtained from a person between 18 and 65 years old who received the Ad26.COV2.S COVID-19 vaccine or a placebo. The source material was peripheral blood, sampled in a trial of Ad26.COV2.S vaccine versus placebo. The V call is TRBV4-1, the J call TRBJ1-1, with unresolved D. The CDR3 is CASSLAVLNTEAFF. The CDR3 nucleotides are TGCGCCAGCAGCCTGGCGGTACTTAACACTGAAGCTTTCTTT.